The 16 T cell receptor beta chains reported below all come from one sample, sequenced in a study of regulatory T cells in long-lasting Graves disease. The time point is: persistent/refractory GD, antithyroid drugs over 5 years with positive TRAb. Researchers made the TCR library from RNA that was extracted from PBMCs. The TCR beta library used iRepertoire HTBI primers with Arm-PCR amplification of CDR3. TCRdb recomputed calls from the multiplex PCR reads with MiXCR, one row per CDR3 protein. Seen here are a few hundred thousand distinct CDR3 sequences, less than 30% observed once, and the top ten hold 25% to 30%. The sequencing used peripheral blood mononuclear cells (PBMCs), collected when the disease was refractory, from a patient treated with antithyroid drugs. The receptors were sampled from a woman between 35 and 50 years old with Graves disease.

The V call is TRBV19, the J call TRBJ2-2; TRBD1 matches at 9 bases. The CDR3 is made up of 16 amino acids. Germline V gives CDR1 LNHDA, CDR2 SQIVND (reference sequence). V was clipped by 7 bases and J by 2 bases; unmatched bases: 8. Written as DNA, the CDR3 is TGTGCCAGTACCCCGAAGGGACAGGGAAACACCGGGGAGCTGTTTTTT. It is translated as CASTPKGQGNTGELFF.

There are a few counts of this clonotype. This chain joins TRBV11-2 and TRBJ2-7; 7 nucleotides agree with TRBD1. Germline-derived CDR1 and CDR2 are SGHAT and FQNNGV. V lost 5 bases to trimming and J lost 0 bases; unmatched junction nucleotides: 7. The CDR3 has 15 amino acids. This chain's CDR3 is CASSHLTGTSYEQYF. The CDR3 DNA is TGTGCCAGCAGCCACCTGACAGGGACCTCCTACGAGCAGTACTTC.

This clonotype appeared many times. The chain has TRBV28 and TRBJ2-5, with D possibly being TRBD2 (6 bases). Trimming left V 6 bases short and J 6 bases short, with 14 bases between. Germline CDR1 reads MDHEN; CDR2 reads SYDVKM. This CDR3 comprises 13 residues. DNA of the CDR3: TGTGCCAGCAGGGAACGGGAGTATAAGACCCAGTACTTC. This codes for CASREREYKTQYF.

V and J are TRBV24-1 and TRBJ2-7; 7 bases fit TRBD2. Germline loops: CDR1 KGHDR, CDR2 SFDVKD. V trimming: 5 bases; J trimming: 6 bases; junction bases outside the gene matches: 3. The CDR3 consists of 12 residues. This CDR3 is CATSGGGSEQYF. The CDR3 DNA sequence: TGTGCCACCAGTGGGGGGGGGAGCGAGCAGTACTTC.

This clonotype was seen many times. This chain joins TRBV12-3 or TRBV12-4 and TRBJ2-3, with D perhaps matching TRBD1 (5 bases). The CDR3 is 14 amino acids. Trimming shortened V by 1 base and J by 4 bases, and 9 bases separated the two germline ends. In DNA form, the CDR3 reads TGTGCCAGCAGTTTAGGGGGCAGCGCAGATACGCAGTATTTT. Its translation is CASSLGGSADTQYF.

This chain connects TRBV25-1 to TRBJ2-2; D remains unclear. In germline, CDR1 is MGHDK, CDR2 SYGVNS. The CDR3 loop spans 15 amino acids. Trimming shortened V by 6 bases and J by 4 bases, and 15 bases separated the two germline ends. CDR3 DNA: TGTGCCAGCAGCTTACACGGTGACGTCACCGGGGAGCTGTTTTTT. This translates into CASSLHGDVTGELFF.

The chain uses TRBV20-1 and TRBJ1-5, with TRBD1 matching 7 bases. Losses at the gene ends were 4 bases for V and 0 bases for J; bases not matched to a gene: 6. CDR3 length: 15 amino acids. Germline V gene data show CDR1 as DFQATT and CDR2 as SNEGSKA (reference sequence). CDR3 protein: CSATKNRGSNQPQHF. The CDR3 DNA sequence: TGCAGTGCTACCAAGAACAGGGGTAGCAATCAGCCCCAGCATTTT.

The genes are TRBV19 and TRBJ2-7; TRBD1 matches 12 bases. V gave up 9 bases and J gave up 3 bases; unmatched junction bases: 9. Germline V gives CDR1 LNHDA, CDR2 SQIVND (reference sequence). The CDR3 totals 15 residues. Here the CDR3 DNA reads TGTGCCAGCAGAAGCCGGGACAGGGGGCTCTACGAGCAGTACTTC. Translating gives CASRSRDRGLYEQYF.

The CDR3 DNA reads TGTGCCAGCAGCCGATCGGGCCCAGGAAACACCATATATTTT. Its protein is CASSRSGPGNTIYF. The chain is built from TRBV11-2 and TRBJ1-3; D unclear. Trimming took 5 bases from V and 4 from J, leaving 12 bases between them. The length of the CDR3 is 14 residues. Per the germline V gene, CDR1 is SGHAT and CDR2 is FQNNGV.

Concerning this clonotype itself: A read error may be the cause here, since a much bigger clone is one base away. The chain carries TRBV5-1 and TRBJ2-7, with D unresolved. Trimming cost V 7 bases and J 3 bases, with 14 bases left between them. Germline V gene data show CDR1 as SGHRS and CDR2 as YFSETQ. CDR3 length: 13 amino acids. As DNA, the CDR3 is TGCGCCAGCGGCCTTGGACCGCACTACGAGCAGTACTTC. This encodes CASGLGPHYEQYF.

This clonotype has a single count. CDR3 sequence: CASSFFDRGYGYTF. The CDR3 DNA reads TGTGCCAGCAGTTTTTTCGACAGGGGTTATGGCTACACCTTC. The V call is TRBV28, the J call TRBJ1-2; 8 nucleotides match TRBD1. V was pared by 3 bases and J by 5 bases, with 5 bases of the junction left unmatched. Germline values: CDR1 MDHEN, CDR2 SYDVKM. This CDR3 contains 14 residues.

CDR3: CASSFRSANEQFF. CDR3 bases: TGCGCCAGCAGCTTCCGTTCGGCGAATGAGCAGTTCTTC. The chain recombines TRBV5-1 with TRBJ2-1; D is uncertain. The CDR3 consists of 13 residues. V was trimmed by 2 bases and J by 7 bases, leaving 10 bases between them. The germline V gene has CDR1 SGHRS and CDR2 YFSETQ.

Points on this clonotype: The germline gene is not matched at one end of the junction; a read error may be the cause. The chain is built from TRBV4-1 and TRBJ2-7, with unresolved D. Germline V gene lookup returns CDR1 MGHRA and CDR2 YSYEKL. The CDR3 loop spans 13 amino acids. CDR3 amino acids: CASSQDESFEQYF. CDR3 DNA sequence: TGCGCCAGCAGCCAAGACGAGTCCTTCGAGCAGTACTTC.

This clonotype occurred a few times. The V and J genes are TRBV10-1 and TRBJ1-3; tentatively, D is TRBD1 (5 bases). V lost 3 bases and J lost 0, with 12 bases in between. Germline-derived CDR1 and CDR2 are WNHNN and SYGVQD (reference sequence). The CDR3 has 16 residues. The CDR3 here is CASSEGTLSSGNTIYF. The CDR3 DNA follows: TGCGCCAGCAGTGAAGGGACGCTGAGCTCTGGAAACACCATATATTTT.

This chain connects TRBV7-3 to TRBJ2-3; TRBD2 agrees at 10 bases. The germline V gene has CDR1 SGHTA and CDR2 FQGTGA. The trim removed 3 bases at V and 4 bases at J, leaving 4 bases unmatched. CDR3 size: 15 residues. CDR3 region: CASSFRLAGSDTQYF. In DNA, the CDR3 is TGTGCCAGCAGCTTCCGACTAGCGGGTTCAGATACGCAGTATTTT.

The chain couples TRBV5-1 to TRBJ2-7, with 10 bases aligning to TRBD1. This CDR3 region has 14 residues. Trimming cost V 4 bases and J 6 bases; bases outside gene matches: 7. The germline gives CDR1 SGHRS, CDR2 YFSETQ. The CDR3 reads CASSRATGGSEQYF. The CDR3 region has the DNA TGCGCCAGCAGCCGGGCGACAGGGGGCAGCGAGCAGTACTTC.